The 32 T cell receptor beta chains listed next were all sequenced from one sample in a study of T cell responses to AZD1222 COVID-19 vaccine. TCRdb's copy holds only in-frame clones and misses some; the assay was immunoSEQ multiplex PCR. The data hold roughly 99,000 clones, with around 91% observed a single time. The material was peripheral blood, obtained on day 0 of AZD1222 vaccination. All receptors come from an adult in good health.

This sequence joins TRBV7-2 and TRBJ2-3; D perhaps matches TRBD1 (8 bases). The V end was cut by 6 bases, the J end by 5 bases, with 12 bases between. The CDR3 runs to 13 residues. Germline V gene lookup returns CDR1 SGHTA and CDR2 FQGNSA. The CDR3 sequence is CASRTGGGDTQYF. As DNA, the CDR3 is TGTGCCAGCAGAACAGGGGGGGGAGATACGCAGTATTTT.

V gene TRBV5-5 combines with J gene TRBJ1-5; D ambiguous. V was clipped by 0 bases and J by 1 base, with 2 bases between them. This CDR3 has 13 amino acids. Germline CDR1 is SGHKS and CDR2 is YYEKEE (reference sequence). The CDR3 coding sequence is TGTGCCAGCAGCTTGGAGAGCAATCAGCCCCAGCATTTT. It translates to CASSLESNQPQHF. The full variable domain, with the rest looked up from reference TRBV5-5 and TRBJ1-5, is DAGVTQSPTHLIKTRGQQVTLRCSPISGHKSVSWYQQVLGQGPQFIFQYYEKEERGRGNFPDRFSARQFPNYSSELNVNALLLGDSALYLCASSLESNQPQHFGDGTRLSIL.

The chain links TRBV4-3 to TRBJ1-1; a possible D gene is TRBD1 (5 bases). The CDR3 spans 13 residues. Germline CDR1 LGHNA, CDR2 YSLEER. The V end lost 6 bases, the J end lost 3 bases, and 11 bases lay between the germline ends. DNA of the CDR3: TGCGCCAGCAGGGGGAACAGGTACACTGAAGCTTTCTTT. Protein: CASRGNRYTEAFF.

This clone appeared once. The CDR3 loop is CASSLGLGTDTQYF. CDR3 bases: TGTGCCAGCAGCTTAGGATTGGGAACAGATACGCAGTATTTT. The chain recombines TRBV7-6 with TRBJ2-3; no firm D call. Trimming removed 1 base at V and 3 bases at J, with 8 bases between. The CDR3 is 14 amino acids. Per the germline V gene, CDR1 is SGHVS and CDR2 is FNYEAQ.

The chain joins TRBV20-1 to TRBJ1-2; D call uncertain. The CDR3 runs 14 residues. Trimming removed 3 bases at V and 4 bases at J, with 15 bases between. Per the germline V gene, CDR1 is DFQATT and CDR2 is SNEGSKA (reference sequence). CDR3 amino acids: CSASIKQNTYGYTF. Written as DNA, the CDR3 is TGCAGTGCTAGTATAAAACAGAATACCTATGGCTACACCTTC.

The chain uses TRBV4-3 and TRBJ2-4; 12 bases agree with TRBD2. V shed 2 bases and J 5 bases; nucleotides not matched to a gene: 16. CDR1 and CDR2 (germline): LGHNA, YSLEER. The CDR3 is made up of 20 amino acids. CDR3 coding DNA: TGCGCCAGCAGCCAATACTCCGGACTAGCGGGGTCCCGGGAGGAAAACATTCAGTACTTC. Translating gives CASSQYSGLAGSREENIQYF.

The rearrangement uses TRBV5-6 and TRBJ1-1; D uncertain. Between the trimmed V and J ends, which lost 0 bases and 8 bases, there was a span of 5 bases. The CDR3 sequence is 11 residues long. CDR1 and CDR2 (germline): SGHDT, YYEEEE. The DNA of the CDR3 is TGTGCCAGCAGCTTGGGGGTCGAAGCTTTCTTT. This encodes CASSLGVEAFF.

This clone occurred many times. CDR3 nucleotides: TGCGCCAGCAGTCTAGGCGGGGGGGCTGATGAGCAGTTCTTC. Translation gives CASSLGGGADEQFF. The chain joins TRBV10-1 to TRBJ2-1; 9 bases are shared with TRBD2. The ends lost 5 bases at V and 8 bases at J; junction bases unmatched: 7. Germline CDR1 is WNHNN and CDR2 is SYGVQD (reference sequence). The CDR3 runs 14 residues.

This clone was counted a single time. This rearrangement joins TRBV10-3 to TRBJ2-7; D is perhaps TRBD1 (5 bases). V was trimmed by 3 bases and J by 3 bases, leaving 9 bases between them. Germline values: CDR1 ENHRY, CDR2 SYGVKD. The CDR3 consists of 13 residues. CDR3 region: CAISDRANYEQYF. The CDR3 region has the DNA TGTGCCATCAGTGACAGGGCAAACTACGAGCAGTACTTC.

The chain couples TRBV10-3 to TRBJ1-5, with 8 bases identical to TRBD1. V gave up 4 bases and J gave up 7 bases; unmatched junction bases: 9. The CDR3 is 15 amino acids. Looked up from germline, CDR1 is ENHRY and CDR2 is SYGVKD. The CDR3 sequence: CAISVEAGGGQPQHF. Written as DNA, the CDR3 is TGTGCCATCAGTGTAGAGGCAGGGGGCGGACAGCCCCAGCATTTT.

The chain combines TRBV6-5 with TRBJ1-1, with 7 positions matching TRBD1. CDR1 is MNHEY, CDR2 SVGAGI, per germline. This CDR3 has 13 amino acids. V lost 7 bases and J lost 4; bases outside the gene matches: 6. In nucleotides, the CDR3 is TGTGCCAGCAACCCGAGACAGGGCACTGAAGCTTTCTTT. Translation gives CASNPRQGTEAFF.

The chain is built from TRBV6-6 and TRBJ2-1, with D perhaps TRBD2 (5 bases). Trimming took off 5 bases at V and 4 bases at J, with 21 bases between the two ends. Germline V gives CDR1 MNHNY, CDR2 SVGAGI (reference sequence). The CDR3 is 17 residues long. The DNA for the CDR3 is TGTGCCAGCAGTCGGGGAATAGCGTTCTTAAATTACAATGAGCAGTTCTTC. It translates to CASSRGIAFLNYNEQFF.

The J gene is TRBJ2-1, the V gene TRBV30; D gene unclear. The CDR3 extends over 14 amino acids. Germline V gene sequence: CDR1 GTSNPN, CDR2 SVGIG (reference sequence). The V and J ends lost 8 bases and 7 bases respectively, with 21 bases between them. CDR3 protein: CAHRRGIGWNEQFF. The CDR3 nucleotides are TGTGCCCATCGACGAGGTATCGGGTGGAATGAGCAGTTCTTC.

This clone was recorded only once. The rearrangement uses TRBV6-5 and TRBJ1-2; D is perhaps TRBD1 (5 bases). V lost 6 bases to trimming and J lost 5 bases, with 16 bases between them. The CDR3 length is 14 residues. The germline V gene encodes CDR1 MNHEY and CDR2 SVGAGI. The CDR3 nucleotides are TGTGCCAGCAGATCAGCGGGGGGGAGGTATGGCTACACCTTC. Protein: CASRSAGGRYGYTF.

This clone was counted once. The chain recombines TRBV6-2 or TRBV6-3 with TRBJ1-3; D is ambiguous. The germline V and J ends were trimmed by 5 bases and 0 bases, with 11 bases remaining between them. The CDR3 is made up of 15 amino acids. Germline CDR1 and CDR2: MNHEY and SVGEGT. DNA of the CDR3: TGTGCCAGCAGTCGCGGCGGCAGCTCTGGAAACACCATATATTTT. Protein sequence: CASSRGGSSGNTIYF.

The V and J genes are TRBV5-1 and TRBJ1-3, with a weak D call TRBD1 (6 bases). Looked up from germline, CDR1 is SGHRS and CDR2 is YFSETQ. Deletions cut 4 bases from V and 1 base from J, with 9 bases between. This CDR3 contains 14 residues. The CDR3: CASSPGASGNTIYF. The CDR3 DNA is TGCGCCAGCAGCCCGGGGGCTTCTGGAAACACCATATATTTT.

This sequence joins TRBV11-2 and TRBJ1-3; D is uncertain. V was clipped by 1 base and J by 16 bases, with 11 bases between them. The CDR3 covers 11 residues. CDR1 is SGHAT, CDR2 FQNNGV, per germline. Here the CDR3 DNA reads TGTGCCAGCAGCTTAGGAACGGCCGAGTATTTT. Translating gives CASSLGTAEYF.

The chain combines TRBV7-2 with TRBJ2-1; possibly TRBD2 for D (5 bases). Trimming left V 2 bases short and J 6 bases short, with 11 bases between. CDR1 is SGHTA and CDR2 is FQGNSA in the germline V gene. The CDR3 runs to 14 residues. The DNA for the CDR3 is TGTGCCAGCAGCTTACTCCGGCTAGCCAATGAGCAGTTCTTC. Residues: CASSLLRLANEQFF.

The chain couples TRBV2 to TRBJ2-3; 13 bases are shared with TRBD2. The CDR3 has 14 residues. Germline assignment: CDR1 SNHLY and CDR2 FYNNEI. V lost 6 bases to trimming and J lost 4 bases; unmatched junction nucleotides: 1. The CDR3 reads CASRLAGGSDTQYF. CDR3 nucleotides: TGTGCCAGCAGACTAGCGGGGGGGTCAGATACGCAGTATTTT. Full variable domain (outside the CDR3, taken from reference TRBV2 and TRBJ2-3): EPEVTQTPSHQVTQMGQEVILRCVPISNHLYFYWYRQILGQKVEFLVSFYNNEISEKSEIFDDQFSVERPDGSNFTLKIRSTKLEDSAMYFCASRLAGGSDTQYFGPGTRLTVL.

The chain recombines TRBV11-2 with TRBJ2-1; no firm D call. The CDR3 is made up of 15 amino acids. Germline values: CDR1 SGHAT, CDR2 FQNNGV. The germline V and J ends were trimmed by 6 bases and 1 base, with 13 bases remaining between them. The CDR3 spells CASRIGSGSYNEQFF. The CDR3 nucleotides read TGTGCCAGCAGAATTGGGTCCGGATCCTACAATGAGCAGTTCTTC.

This clone came up once. The V and J genes are TRBV2 and TRBJ2-7; a possible D gene is TRBD2 (6 bases). This CDR3 is built from 16 residues. Trimming removed 7 bases from V and 3 bases from J, with 22 bases in between. Germline lookup yields CDR1 SNHLY and CDR2 FYNNEI. CDR3: CASTIQAGPGSYEQYF. CDR3 in DNA: TGTGCCAGCACCATCCAAGCGGGCCCCGGGAGCTACGAGCAGTACTTC. Full variable domain (rest looked up from reference TRBV2 and TRBJ2-7): EPEVTQTPSHQVTQMGQEVILRCVPISNHLYFYWYRQILGQKVEFLVSFYNNEISEKSEIFDDQFSVERPDGSNFTLKIRSTKLEDSAMYFCASTIQAGPGSYEQYFGPGTRLTVT.

This clone has just one count. The gene calls are TRBV7-9 and TRBJ2-7, with D uncertain. V lost 5 bases and J lost 1, with 6 bases in between. The CDR3 totals 12 residues. Looked up from germline, CDR1 is SEHNR and CDR2 is FQNEAQ (reference sequence). The CDR3 protein is CASSLTSYEQYF. The DNA for the CDR3 is TGTGCCAGCAGCCTCACGTCCTACGAGCAGTACTTC. The variable domain in full, completed from reference TRBV7-9 and TRBJ2-7, reads DTGVSQNPRHKITKRGQNVTFRCDPISEHNRLYWYRQTLGQGPEFLTYFQNEAQLEKSRLLSDRFSAERPKGSFSTLEIQRTEQGDSAMYLCASSLTSYEQYFGPGTRLTVT.

The chain uses TRBV5-1 and TRBJ2-7; a weak D match, TRBD1 (7 bases). V lost 8 bases and J 2 bases, leaving 14 bases between the germline ends. The germline V gene has CDR1 SGHRS and CDR2 YFSETQ. This CDR3 comprises 13 residues. The CDR3 sequence: CASKTGRTYEQYF. The CDR3, as DNA: TGCGCCAGTAAGACAGGGAGGACCTACGAGCAGTACTTC.

In nucleotides, the CDR3 is TGTGCCAGCAGCCTAAGTCTCCCAGAGGGTAATGAGCAGTTCTTC. Its translation: CASSLSLPEGNEQFF. The rearrangement links TRBV7-9 to TRBJ2-1, with D possibly matching TRBD2 (5 bases). The CDR3 has 15 amino acids. The germline CDR1 and CDR2 sequences are SEHNR and FQNEAQ (reference sequence). Trimming took 5 bases from V and 7 from J, leaving 18 bases between them.

This chain links TRBV20-1 with TRBJ2-5; D unclear. CDR1 and CDR2 from the germline V gene are DFQATT and SNEGSKA (reference sequence). Deletions cut 1 base from V and 5 bases from J, with 5 bases between. The CDR3 extends over 11 amino acids. The CDR3 here is CSARATETQYF. CDR3 in DNA: TGCAGTGCTAGAGCTACGGAGACCCAGTACTTC.

This chain links TRBV12-3 or TRBV12-4 with TRBJ1-1; D is uncertain. V lost 6 bases and J lost 1, with 9 bases in between. This CDR3 region has 13 residues. DNA of the CDR3: TGTGCCAGCAGGCAACAGCAGAACACTGAAGCTTTCTTT. It codes for CASRQQQNTEAFF.

This clone occurred once. The chain has TRBV29-1 and TRBJ2-7; 8 nucleotides agree with TRBD1. CDR1 and CDR2 from the germline V gene are SQVTM and ANQGSEA. CDR3 size: 12 residues. After removal of 7 bases from V and 0 bases from J, the junction contained 2 bases not matched to a gene. The CDR3 spells CSGTGGSYEQYF. CDR3 DNA: TGCAGCGGTACAGGGGGCTCCTACGAGCAGTACTTC.

The V gene is TRBV5-1, the J gene TRBJ1-6; D is perhaps TRBD1 (5 bases). Looked up from germline, CDR1 is SGHRS and CDR2 is YFSETQ. The CDR3 contains 14 residues. The germline V and J ends were trimmed by 2 bases and 10 bases, with 13 bases remaining between them. The CDR3 loop is CASSLQEAGSPLHF. CDR3 in DNA: TGCGCCAGCAGCTTACAGGAGGCCGGCTCACCCCTCCACTTT.

The chain carries TRBV5-1 and TRBJ2-3; TRBD2 agrees at 7 bases. Germline values: CDR1 SGHRS, CDR2 YFSETQ. With 3 bases clipped from V and 4 bases from J, the junction kept 2 bases outside the gene matches. The CDR3 totals 13 residues. CDR3 region: CASSWGGADTQYF. In DNA form, the CDR3 reads TGCGCCAGCAGCTGGGGAGGGGCAGATACGCAGTATTTT.

V gene TRBV4-1 combines with J gene TRBJ1-5, with D perhaps TRBD1 (6 bases). The CDR3 covers 16 residues. From germline, CDR1 is MGHRA and CDR2 YSYEKL. Trimming shortened V by 0 bases and J by 4 bases, and 13 bases separated the two germline ends. For the CDR3, the DNA is TGCGCCAGCAGCCAAGATCGGTCTAGGGGGAATCAGCCCCAGCATTTT. It specifies CASSQDRSRGNQPQHF.

The rearrangement uses TRBV5-1 and TRBJ1-5; D not certain. This CDR3 spans 13 amino acids. Germline-derived CDR1 and CDR2 are SGHRS and YFSETQ. Deletions cut 4 bases from V and 5 bases from J, with 10 bases between. The CDR3 reads CASSEHGDQPQHF. CDR3 coding DNA: TGCGCCAGCAGCGAGCACGGAGATCAGCCCCAGCATTTT.

This clone appeared once. V gene TRBV5-6 combines with J gene TRBJ2-7, with 8 bases identical to TRBD1. This CDR3 region has 13 residues. V lost 3 bases to trimming and J lost 4 bases; unmatched junction nucleotides: 3. CDR1 is SGHDT, CDR2 YYEEEE, per germline. The CDR3 DNA is TGTGCCAGCAGCTCGCAGGGGGCTTACGAGCAGTACTTC. It codes for CASSSQGAYEQYF.